This TCR beta chain originates from a study of CD8 T cells in ankylosing spondylitis. This clonotype was found many times. What it recognizes is unknown. Quantitative 5'-RACE with molecular barcodes produced the TCR beta libraries. TCRdb re-called the 5' RACE reads through MiXCR, storing one row per CDR3 protein. Among some 30,000 distinct CDR3 sequences listed, more than 5.5% were seen once. Study findings and constraints: Enrichment of disease-linked clones was reportedly significant in matched ankylosing spondylitis synovial fluid.

The germline gives CDR1 SGHRS, CDR2 YFSETQ. The CDR3 loop spans 15 amino acids. With 3 bases removed from V and 1 base from J, the gap between germline ends came to 12 bases. The chain recombines TRBV5-1 with TRBJ2-3; D not resolved. The sequence was collected from a male donor with ankylosing spondylitis or in good health (not recorded which). What was sequenced was blood, either unsorted or a sorted T cell fraction (not recorded which). The CDR3 DNA sequence: TGCGCCAGCAGCTCCTTCCCCGGTGGCACAGATACGCAGTATTTT. Its protein product is CASSSFPGGTDTQYF.